This TCR beta chain was profiled in a study of vaccination effects on CD4 cells after COVID-19. General observations from the study: Convalescent patients were scarce, and early post-infection timepoints were absent.

Generated by immunoSEQ multiplex PCR, the TCRdb table keeps only in-frame clones and is missing some. The sample yields about 70,000 clones, roughly 73% seen once. ViraFEST used viral peptide pools to expand antigen-specific CD4+ T cells before sequencing. The culture ran for roughly ten days before CD4+ T cells were isolated. Convalescent patients had PCR-confirmed SARS-CoV-2 infection between March and December 2020. As to this clone: Its antigen remains unknown.

The receptor was isolated from a human donor who had a prior SARS-CoV-2 infection. The input for sequencing was CD4+ T cells from PBMCs cultured with HIV peptides, taken before COVID-19 vaccination. Sample subset: HIV-1 Nef peptide pool negative control/reference culture.

CDR3 sequence: CASSRLGTDTQYF. The CDR3 DNA reads as TGTGCCAGCAGCCGTCTTGGAACAGATACGCAGTATTTT. The V call is TRBV7-2, the J call TRBJ2-3; D gene ambiguous. Trimming left V 5 bases short and J 3 bases short, with 9 bases between. The CDR3 length is 13 residues. CDR1 SGHTA and CDR2 FQGNSA come from the germline V gene.